A single sample is the source of the 20 T cell receptor beta chains below, sequenced in a study of identical twins. From the 5' RACE reads, TCRdb called clonotypes with MiXCR, one entry per CDR3 protein. The data contain roughly 250,000 distinct CDR3 sequences, roughly 7% of them singletons. The same data also contributed to another study, on yellow fever vaccine responses in identical twins.

The sample was memory (CD45RO+) T cells sorted from blood. The source is a woman aged 18-29 years in good health.

V is TRBV20-1 and J is TRBJ2-3; TRBD2 matches 9 bases. After removal of 2 bases from V and 4 bases from J, the junction contained 7 bases not matched to a gene. CDR1 and CDR2 from the germline V gene are DFQATT and SNEGSKA (reference sequence). The CDR3 contains 15 residues. Here the CDR3 reads CSARTGLATPDTQYF. The CDR3 DNA sequence: TGCAGTGCTAGAACGGGACTAGCAACCCCAGATACGCAGTATTTT.

This clonotype was picked up a small number of times. The rearrangement joins TRBV7-9 to TRBJ2-5; D ambiguous. Trimming removed 3 bases from V and 2 bases from J, with 10 bases in between. Germline CDR1 reads SEHNR; CDR2 reads FQNEAQ (reference sequence). The CDR3 is 14 residues long. The CDR3 sequence is CASSFSPAQETQYF. CDR3 bases: TGTGCCAGCAGCTTCTCTCCTGCTCAAGAGACCCAGTACTTC.

A few counts support this clonotype. V usage is TRBV27 and J usage is TRBJ2-1; maybe TRBD1 (7 bases). The germline V and J ends were trimmed by 2 bases and 7 bases, with 21 bases remaining between them. This CDR3 has 17 residues. The germline V gene has CDR1 MNHEY and CDR2 SMNVEV (reference sequence). The CDR3 is CASSLGGTAWPWNEQFF. In DNA, the CDR3 is TGTGCCAGCAGTTTAGGGGGGACAGCGTGGCCATGGAATGAGCAGTTCTTC.

Only a few counts were recorded for this clonotype. The chain couples TRBV27 to TRBJ2-7, with D maybe TRBD1 (5 bases). This CDR3 comprises 16 residues. The V end was cut by 3 bases, the J end by 1 base, with 16 bases between. The germline gives CDR1 MNHEY, CDR2 SMNVEV (reference sequence). The CDR3 sequence: CASSFTVNRPSYEQYV. In DNA, the CDR3 is TGTGCCAGCAGTTTCACCGTGAACAGGCCTTCCTACGAGCAGTACGTC.

J is TRBJ1-1 and V is TRBV5-6, with D unresolved. The CDR3 spans 15 residues. The germline CDR1 and CDR2 sequences are SGHDT and YYEEEE. V was clipped by 2 bases and J by 0 bases, with 11 bases between them. CDR3 amino acids: CASSFISRMNTEAFF. CDR3 in DNA: TGTGCCAGCAGCTTCATTTCCAGGATGAACACTGAAGCTTTCTTT.

This clonotype was detected a few times. This chain connects TRBV15 to TRBJ2-2; the match to TRBD2 covers 11 bases. The CDR3 has 17 amino acids. From germline, CDR1 is LNHNV and CDR2 YYDKDF (reference sequence). The V and J ends lost 2 bases and 7 bases, in that order; junction bases with no gene match: 9. The CDR3 coding sequence is TGTGCCACCAGCAGACTACTAGCGGGGGCCAGAAGCGGGGAGCTGTTTTTT. It codes for CATSRLLAGARSGELFF.

This clonotype was detected only a few times. This sequence joins TRBV6-2 or TRBV6-3 and TRBJ1-6, with TRBD1 identical over 7 bases. The CDR3 runs 14 residues. The germline gives CDR1 MNHEY, CDR2 SVGEGT. After removal of 6 bases from V and 6 bases from J, the junction contained 5 bases not matched to a gene. The CDR3 DNA reads TGTGCCAGCAGCCCGGGACAGTTTAATTCACCCCTCCACTTT. Translated, it gives CASSPGQFNSPLHF.

The genes are TRBV7-6 and TRBJ2-5, with 7 bases aligning to TRBD1. V trimming: 5 bases; J trimming: 2 bases; junction bases outside the gene matches: 5. The germline V gene encodes CDR1 SGHVS and CDR2 FNYEAQ. The CDR3 loop spans 14 amino acids. The CDR3: CASSIGTVQETQYF. Here the CDR3 DNA reads TGTGCCAGCAGCATTGGGACAGTTCAAGAGACCCAGTACTTC.

This clonotype has a handful of counts. The chain joins TRBV5-4 to TRBJ1-3, with no clear D. This CDR3 region has 12 residues. Trimming removed 4 bases at V and 8 bases at J, with 10 bases between. Germline V gene lookup returns CDR1 SGHNT and CDR2 YYREEE (reference sequence). CDR3 sequence: CASSHNTDTIYF. DNA for the CDR3: TGTGCCAGCAGCCACAACACTGACACCATATATTTT.

This clonotype showed up just a few times. This rearrangement joins TRBV20-1 to TRBJ1-2, with D tentatively TRBD1 (5 bases). The ends were cut back, 6 bases at V and 4 bases at J, with 9 bases in the middle. CDR1 is DFQATT and CDR2 is SNEGSKA in the germline V gene (reference sequence). CDR3 length equals 11 residues. The CDR3 coding sequence is TGCAGTGCCCCAGGGCCCTATGGCTACACCTTC. Amino acids: CSAPGPYGYTF.

This clonotype showed up many times. The chain joins TRBV5-6 to TRBJ2-5; D perhaps matches TRBD2 (5 bases). Trimming left V 4 bases short and J 4 bases short, with 20 bases between. Germline V gene sequence: CDR1 SGHDT, CDR2 YYEEEE. The CDR3 contains 16 residues. The CDR3 protein is CASSPRGFRTTETQYF. CDR3 nucleotides: TGTGCCAGCAGCCCCCGCGGGTTCCGGACCACAGAGACCCAGTACTTC.

This chain joins TRBV2 and TRBJ2-3; 7 bases line up with TRBD2. CDR1 is SNHLY, CDR2 FYNNEI, per germline. V shed 2 bases, J shed 1 base, and the junction held 6 bases outside the gene matches. This CDR3 spans 16 amino acids. This chain's CDR3 is CASSESLAGGTDTQYF. The CDR3 DNA reads as TGTGCCAGCAGTGAATCGTTAGCGGGCGGCACAGATACGCAGTATTTT.

This clonotype showed up just a few times. The V gene is TRBV5-1, the J gene TRBJ2-7; possibly TRBD1 or TRBD2 for D (5 bases each). There are 16 residues in the CDR3. V was pared by 5 bases and J by 2 bases, with 20 bases between. Germline CDR1 and CDR2: SGHRS and YFSETQ. Here the CDR3 DNA reads TGCGCCAGCAGGACCGGGACGGTCACGCGTCCCTACGAGCAGTACTTC. This gives the protein CASRTGTVTRPYEQYF.

This clonotype came up many times. The V and J genes are TRBV7-8 and TRBJ2-4, with 9 bases matching TRBD2. V gave up 6 bases and J gave up 3 bases; unmatched junction bases: 6. CDR1 is SGHVS and CDR2 is FQNEAQ in the germline V gene. The CDR3 runs to 15 residues. In nucleotides, the CDR3 is TGTGCCAGCAGAAGTAGCGGGAGCGGCAAAAACATTCAGTACTTC. Translated: CASRSSGSGKNIQYF.

The chain is built from TRBV28 and TRBJ2-3; 11 bases align to TRBD1. Germline V gene data show CDR1 as MDHEN and CDR2 as SYDVKM. J gave up 0 bases and V 3 bases, and 5 bases lay outside the gene matches. The CDR3 is made up of 17 amino acids. CDR3 nucleotides: TGTGCCAGCAGTTTCAGGACAGGGGGCTCCAGCACAGATACGCAGTATTTT. Residues: CASSFRTGGSSTDTQYF. The full variable domain, with the rest looked up from reference TRBV28 and TRBJ2-3, is DVKVTQSSRYLVKRTGEKVFLECVQDMDHENMFWYRQDPGLGLRLIYFSYDVKMKEKGDIPEGYSVSREKKERFSLILESASTNQTSMYLCASSFRTGGSSTDTQYFGPGTRLTVL.

V and J are TRBV7-2 and TRBJ2-1; D may match TRBD1 or TRBD2 (5 bases each). Germline lookup yields CDR1 SGHTA and CDR2 FQGNSA. This CDR3 has 16 residues. V dropped 2 bases and J dropped 0 bases, with 11 bases sitting between them. The CDR3 DNA reads TGTGCCAGCAGCTTAACGGGGACCAGCTCCTACAATGAGCAGTTCTTC. It specifies CASSLTGTSSYNEQFF.

At least ten counts were recorded for this clonotype. The rearrangement uses TRBV6-5 and TRBJ1-5; a weak D match, TRBD1 (5 bases). Trimming stripped 4 bases from V and 2 bases from J, with 9 bases between. The CDR3 is made up of 14 amino acids. Germline-derived CDR1 and CDR2 are MNHEY and SVGAGI. CDR3 loop: CASSSGRGNQPQHF. The CDR3 DNA reads as TGTGCCAGCAGTTCCGGCAGGGGCAATCAGCCCCAGCATTTT.

This clonotype has at least ten counts. The chain recombines TRBV2 with TRBJ2-2; D unresolved. The CDR3 is 13 residues long. Germline CDR1 SNHLY, CDR2 FYNNEI. Between the trimmed V and J ends, which lost 4 bases and 3 bases, there was a span of 6 bases. The CDR3 sequence: CASSGTDTGELFF. The CDR3 nucleotides read TGTGCCAGCAGTGGTACTGACACCGGGGAGCTGTTTTTT.

The V and J genes are TRBV12-5 and TRBJ2-7, with 7 bases lining up with TRBD2. J was trimmed by 6 bases and V by 6 bases; bases with no gene match: 11. The CDR3 runs 14 residues. Germline CDR1 LGHNT, CDR2 FRNRAP. Here the CDR3 reads CASGPGGRVLEQYF. The CDR3 nucleotides are TGTGCTAGTGGCCCGGGGGGTCGAGTCCTCGAGCAGTACTTC.

The V and J genes are TRBV15 and TRBJ2-5; tentatively, D is TRBD2 (7 bases). V was shortened by 4 bases and J by 5 bases, with 14 bases between the two germline ends. Per germline, CDR1 LNHNV and CDR2 YYDKDF (reference sequence). The CDR3 covers 14 residues. In DNA, the CDR3 is TGTGCCACCAGCAAGCGCGGGGGCGGGGAGACCCAGTACTTC. Encoded protein: CATSKRGGGETQYF.